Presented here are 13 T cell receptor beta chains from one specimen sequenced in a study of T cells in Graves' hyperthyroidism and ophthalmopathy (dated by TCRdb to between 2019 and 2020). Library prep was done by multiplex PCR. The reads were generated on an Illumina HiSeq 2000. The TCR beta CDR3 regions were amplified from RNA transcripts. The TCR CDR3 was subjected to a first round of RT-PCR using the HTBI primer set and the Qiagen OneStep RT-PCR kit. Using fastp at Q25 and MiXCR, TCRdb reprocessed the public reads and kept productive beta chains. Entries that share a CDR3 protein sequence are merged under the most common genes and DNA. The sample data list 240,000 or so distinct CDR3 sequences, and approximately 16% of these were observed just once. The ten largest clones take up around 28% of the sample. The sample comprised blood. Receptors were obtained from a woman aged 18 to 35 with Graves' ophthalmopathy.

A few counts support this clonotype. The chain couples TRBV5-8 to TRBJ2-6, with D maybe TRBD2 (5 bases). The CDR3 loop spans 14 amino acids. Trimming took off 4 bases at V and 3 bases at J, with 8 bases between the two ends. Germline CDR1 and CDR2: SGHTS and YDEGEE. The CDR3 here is CASSEGGGANVLTF. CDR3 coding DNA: TGTGCCAGCAGCGAGGGTGGTGGGGCCAACGTCCTGACTTTC.

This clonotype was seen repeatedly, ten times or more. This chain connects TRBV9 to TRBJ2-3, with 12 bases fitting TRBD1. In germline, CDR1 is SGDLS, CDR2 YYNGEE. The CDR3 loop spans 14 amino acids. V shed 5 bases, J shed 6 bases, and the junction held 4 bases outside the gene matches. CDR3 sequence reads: CASRGQGAQDTQYF. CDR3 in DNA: TGTGCCAGCAGGGGACAGGGGGCGCAGGATACGCAGTATTTT.

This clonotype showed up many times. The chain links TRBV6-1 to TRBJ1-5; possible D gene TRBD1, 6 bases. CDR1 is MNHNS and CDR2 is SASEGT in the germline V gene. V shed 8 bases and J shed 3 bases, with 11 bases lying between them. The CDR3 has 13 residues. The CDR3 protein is CASSDSLNQPQHF. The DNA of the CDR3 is TGTGCCAGCTCGGACAGCCTCAATCAGCCCCAGCATTTT.

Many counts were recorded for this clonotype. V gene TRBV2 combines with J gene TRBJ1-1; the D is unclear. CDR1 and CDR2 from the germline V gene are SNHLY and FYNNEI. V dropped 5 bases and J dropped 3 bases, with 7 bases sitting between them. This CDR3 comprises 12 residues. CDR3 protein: CASSMHHTEAFF. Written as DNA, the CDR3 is TGTGCCAGCAGTATGCACCACACTGAAGCTTTCTTT.

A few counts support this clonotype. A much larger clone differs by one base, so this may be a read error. CDR3 sequence (DNA): TGTGCCAGCAAACCGACTAGCGGGAGGGGAGGAGAGACCCAGTACTTC. Encoded protein: CASKPTSGRGGETQYF. The chain links TRBV6-2 or TRBV6-3 to TRBJ2-5, with 14 bases that match TRBD2. Per germline, CDR1 MNHEY and CDR2 SVGEGT. The CDR3 covers 16 residues. V shed 7 bases and J 4 bases; nucleotides not matched to a gene: 8.

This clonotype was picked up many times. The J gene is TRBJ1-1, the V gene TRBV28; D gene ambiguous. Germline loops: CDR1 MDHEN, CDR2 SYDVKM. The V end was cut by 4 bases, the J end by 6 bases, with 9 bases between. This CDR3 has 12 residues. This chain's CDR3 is CASSSTTSEAFF. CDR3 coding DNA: TGTGCCAGCAGTTCCACAACCTCTGAAGCTTTCTTT.

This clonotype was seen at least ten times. The CDR3 loop reads CATSEQTGMDGELFF. The CDR3 DNA is TGTGCCACCAGTGAACAGACAGGGATGGACGGGGAGCTGTTTTTT. This chain links TRBV24-1 with TRBJ2-2, with 7 nucleotides matching TRBD1. J lost 7 bases, V lost 4 bases, and 8 bases had no gene match. From germline, CDR1 is KGHDR and CDR2 SFDVKD. The CDR3 is 15 amino acids.

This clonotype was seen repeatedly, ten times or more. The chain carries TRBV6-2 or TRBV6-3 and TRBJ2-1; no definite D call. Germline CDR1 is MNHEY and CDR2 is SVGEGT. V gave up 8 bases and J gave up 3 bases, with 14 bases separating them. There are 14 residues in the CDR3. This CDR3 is CASVARSFYNEQFF. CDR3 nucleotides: TGTGCCAGCGTTGCGCGTTCCTTCTACAATGAGCAGTTCTTC.

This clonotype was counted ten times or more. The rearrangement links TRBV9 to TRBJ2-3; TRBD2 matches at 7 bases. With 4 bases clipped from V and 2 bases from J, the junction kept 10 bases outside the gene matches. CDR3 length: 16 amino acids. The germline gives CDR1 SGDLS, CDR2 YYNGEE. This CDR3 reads CASSSDGGGHTDTQYF. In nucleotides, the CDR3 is TGTGCCAGCAGCTCAGATGGGGGAGGGCACACAGATACGCAGTATTTT.

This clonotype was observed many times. The CDR3 loop reads CATSDLQGQGRTDTQYF. The CDR3 DNA sequence: TGTGCCACCAGTGATTTGCAGGGACAGGGTCGTACGGATACGCAGTATTTT. The chain combines TRBV24-1 with TRBJ2-3; 9 nucleotides agree with TRBD1. V gave up 0 bases and J gave up 6 bases; unmatched junction bases: 9. This CDR3 comprises 17 residues. Germline V gene lookup returns CDR1 KGHDR and CDR2 SFDVKD.

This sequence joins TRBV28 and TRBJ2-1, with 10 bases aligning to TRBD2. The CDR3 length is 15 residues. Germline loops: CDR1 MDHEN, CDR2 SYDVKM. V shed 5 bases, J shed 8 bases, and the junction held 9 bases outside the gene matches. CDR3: CASSRQSGGADEQFF. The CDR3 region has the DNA TGTGCCAGCAGTCGTCAAAGCGGGGGGGCGGATGAGCAGTTCTTC.

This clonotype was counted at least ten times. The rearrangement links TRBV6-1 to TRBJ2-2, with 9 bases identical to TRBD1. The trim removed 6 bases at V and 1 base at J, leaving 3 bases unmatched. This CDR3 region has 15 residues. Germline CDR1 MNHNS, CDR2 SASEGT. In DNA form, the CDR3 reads TGTGCCAGCAGAGCGGGACAGGGGAACACCGGGGAGCTGTTTTTT. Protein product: CASRAGQGNTGELFF.

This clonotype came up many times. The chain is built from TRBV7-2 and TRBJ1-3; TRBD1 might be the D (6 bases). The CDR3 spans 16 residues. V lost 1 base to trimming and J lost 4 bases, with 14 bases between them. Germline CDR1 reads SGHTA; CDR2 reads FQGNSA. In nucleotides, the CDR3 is TGTGCCAGCAGCTTAGTTGCGGGGGCTTCAGGAAACACCATATATTTT. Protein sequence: CASSLVAGASGNTIYF.